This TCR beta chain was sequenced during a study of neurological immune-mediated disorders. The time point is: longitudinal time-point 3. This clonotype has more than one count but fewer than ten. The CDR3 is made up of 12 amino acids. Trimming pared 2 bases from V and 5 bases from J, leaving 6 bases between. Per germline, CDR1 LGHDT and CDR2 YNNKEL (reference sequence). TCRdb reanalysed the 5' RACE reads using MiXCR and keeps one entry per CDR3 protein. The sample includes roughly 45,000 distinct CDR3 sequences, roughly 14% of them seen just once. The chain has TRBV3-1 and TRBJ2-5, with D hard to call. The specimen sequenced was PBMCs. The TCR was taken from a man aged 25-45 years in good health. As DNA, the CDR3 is TGTGCCAGCAGCCAACGGGTGGAGACCCAGTACTTC. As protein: CASSQRVETQYF.